Following are 32 T cell receptor beta chains from one sample sequenced in a study of blood T cell repertoires in COVID-19 (TCRdb year 2020). Receptor amplification or capture employed the immunoSEQ multiplex PCR assay. TCRdb obtained this table from immuneACCESS and retained in-frame rearrangements with V and J assigned. These tables miss some clones; where compared with another copy, unresolved V genes account for less than half of the shortfall, and the remainder is unexplained. The sample table records approximately 230,000 clones; just over 85% of these occur just once. The top ten hold 1.2% to 1.5% of the sample. The sequenced material came from peripheral blood. The receptors derive from a man aged 80 or over with acute or convalescent COVID-19.

The chain combines TRBV7-2 with TRBJ2-1; D is possibly TRBD2 (5 bases). Trimming took off 1 base at V and 9 bases at J, with 16 bases between the two ends. Germline CDR1 reads SGHTA; CDR2 reads FQGNSA. CDR3 length equals 15 residues. CDR3: CASSLGAAAGSEQFF. The CDR3 DNA follows: TGTGCCAGCAGCTTAGGGGCAGCGGCCGGCAGTGAGCAGTTCTTC.

The count of this clone is one. Other nucleotide sequences in the sample specify the same CDR3. The rearrangement joins TRBV5-1 to TRBJ1-1, with 7 bases that match TRBD1. The CDR3 covers 14 residues. Germline CDR1 SGHRS, CDR2 YFSETQ. The V gene end was trimmed by 2 bases and the J gene end by 2 bases; junction bases not matched to a gene: 3. The CDR3 DNA follows: TGCGCCAGCAGCTTACGACAGGGAAACACTGAAGCTTTCTTT. Encoded protein: CASSLRQGNTEAFF.

J is TRBJ1-2 and V is TRBV5-1; possible D gene TRBD1, 5 bases. The germline CDR1 and CDR2 sequences are SGHRS and YFSETQ. V lost 5 bases and J lost 4, with 21 bases in between. This CDR3 spans 16 amino acids. The CDR3 DNA reads as TGCGCCAGCAGAGGATCAGGGAACTCGGTAGCCTATGGCTACACCTTC. It translates to CASRGSGNSVAYGYTF.

The V gene is TRBV18, the J gene TRBJ2-5; a possible D gene is TRBD2 (5 bases). Germline CDR1 KGHSH, CDR2 LQKENI. The CDR3 has 16 amino acids. Trimming left V 0 bases short and J 4 bases short, with 15 bases between. CDR3 loop: CASSPPVSQEAETQYF. CDR3 coding DNA: TGTGCCAGCTCACCACCGGTCAGTCAGGAGGCAGAGACCCAGTACTTC.

V gene TRBV5-1 combines with J gene TRBJ2-3, with TRBD2 as a possible D gene (6 bases). The ends were cut back, 4 bases at V and 1 base at J, with 16 bases in the middle. Germline CDR1 SGHRS, CDR2 YFSETQ. The CDR3 has 16 residues. The CDR3 spells CASSAGRGIRTDTQYF. CDR3 sequence (DNA): TGCGCCAGCAGCGCGGGAAGAGGGATTCGCACAGATACGCAGTATTTT.

This clone was recorded once. J is TRBJ1-2 and V is TRBV7-8, with D possibly matching TRBD1 (6 bases). V lost 1 base to trimming and J lost 3 bases, with 12 bases between them. The CDR3 covers 15 residues. Per germline, CDR1 SGHVS and CDR2 FQNEAQ. The CDR3: CASSLGTATHYGYTF. The CDR3 nucleotides are TGTGCCAGCAGCTTAGGGACAGCCACACACTATGGCTACACCTTC.

The chain recombines TRBV21-1 with TRBJ2-3; the table names TRBD1, a call not compared with the DNA. TRBV21-1 is termed a pseudogene. CDR3 length equals 14 residues. CDR3 nucleotide sequence: TGTGCCAGCAGCCAACAGGGAAGCGCAGATACGCAGTATTTT. Its protein is CASSQQGSADTQYF.

The rearrangement links TRBV5-1 to TRBJ1-6; TRBD1 is a possible D gene (6 bases). CDR3 length: 15 amino acids. Germline V gene sequence: CDR1 SGHRS, CDR2 YFSETQ. Trimming removed 0 bases from V and 8 bases from J, with 12 bases in between. The CDR3 coding sequence is TGCGCCAGCAGCTTGGAAGTCAGGGGTTATTCACCCCTCCACTTT. Protein sequence: CASSLEVRGYSPLHF.

The chain uses TRBV27 and TRBJ2-4; 11 nucleotides agree with TRBD1. V gave up 6 bases and J gave up 3 bases; unmatched junction bases: 7. Germline assignment: CDR1 MNHEY and CDR2 SMNVEV (reference sequence). The CDR3 sequence is 16 residues long. CDR3 DNA sequence: TGTGCCAGCAGCCGGACAGGGGGCGGGAGCAAAAACATTCAGTACTTC. Protein: CASSRTGGGSKNIQYF.

This clone was observed a single time. The chain employs TRBV25-1 and TRBJ2-4, with 8 bases lining up with TRBD2. Germline CDR1 and CDR2: MGHDK and SYGVNS. The CDR3 runs to 14 residues. Trimming cost V 7 bases and J 6 bases; bases outside gene matches: 8. As DNA, the CDR3 is TGTGCCAGCACTATGGCGGGAGGTTCAAACATTCAGTACTTC. The encoded protein is CASTMAGGSNIQYF.

The chain links TRBV5-6 to TRBJ2-7; D call uncertain. Deletions cut 0 bases from V and 6 bases from J, with 4 bases between. Germline V CDR1 and CDR2: SGHDT, YYEEEE. This CDR3 is 11 amino acids long. DNA for the CDR3: TGTGCCAGCAGCTTGGCGGTCGAGCAGTACTTC. Amino acids: CASSLAVEQYF.

This chain connects TRBV4-1 to TRBJ2-1; 12 bases are a match to TRBD2. The CDR3 length is 17 residues. V was pared by 4 bases and J by 0 bases, with 4 bases of the junction left unmatched. CDR1 is MGHRA and CDR2 is YSYEKL in the germline V gene. DNA for the CDR3: TGCGCCAGCAGCCCAGGACTAGCGGGGACCTCCTACAATGAGCAGTTCTTC. Translating gives CASSPGLAGTSYNEQFF.

In this sample, this clone turned up a few times. The rearrangement joins TRBV7-2 to TRBJ2-7, with TRBD2 matching 10 bases. Germline V gene sequence: CDR1 SGHTA, CDR2 FQGNSA. After removal of 1 base from V and 1 base from J, the junction contained 4 bases not matched to a gene. The CDR3 loop spans 16 amino acids. CDR3 DNA sequence: TGTGCCAGCAGCTTAGGCTATAGCGGGAGGTCCTACGAGCAGTACTTC. Translation gives CASSLGYSGRSYEQYF.

V and J are TRBV11-2 and TRBJ2-7; 12 bases are a match to TRBD2. V dropped 4 bases and J dropped 5; count of bases not matched to a gene: 9. CDR1 and CDR2 (germline): SGHAT, FQNNGV. The CDR3 loop spans 16 amino acids. CDR3 coding DNA: TGTGCCAGCAGCTCTAGACTAGCGGGAGACAGCAACGAGCAGTACTTC. Its protein is CASSSRLAGDSNEQYF. Filled out from reference TRBV11-2 and TRBJ2-7, the complete variable domain reads EAGVAQSPRYKIIEKRQSVAFWCNPISGHATLYWYQQILGQGPKLLIQFQNNGVVDDSQLPKDRFSAERLKGVDSTLKIQPAKLEDSAVYLCASSSRLAGDSNEQYFGPGTRLTVT.

This clone was recorded a few times. The V call is TRBV2, the J call TRBJ2-5; D is possibly TRBD1 (6 bases). CDR1 is SNHLY, CDR2 FYNNEI, per germline. V was pared by 0 bases and J by 2 bases, with 10 bases between. This CDR3 region has 15 residues. For the CDR3, the DNA is TGTGCCAGCAGTGAAGCAACAGGGTTTCAAGAGACCCAGTACTTC. This translates into CASSEATGFQETQYF.

The rearrangement uses TRBV18 and TRBJ2-5, with a possible D match to TRBD1 (6 bases). Germline V CDR1 and CDR2: KGHSH, LQKENI. V lost 3 bases and J lost 5, with 16 bases in between. The CDR3 loop spans 15 amino acids. CDR3 region: CASSPLRDTRETQYF. As DNA, the CDR3 is TGTGCCAGCTCACCCCTCCGGGACACACGCGAGACCCAGTACTTC.

This clone has just one count. The V call is TRBV7-9, the J call TRBJ2-5, with 7 bases that match TRBD2. After removal of 5 bases from V and 3 bases from J, the junction contained 6 bases not matched to a gene. There are 14 residues in the CDR3. The germline gives CDR1 SEHNR, CDR2 FQNEAQ (reference sequence). The CDR3 DNA follows: TGTGCCAGCAGCCCGCGGGAGTGGGAAGAGACCCAGTACTTC. Translation: CASSPREWEETQYF.

The chain links TRBV18 to TRBJ2-7; the match to TRBD1 covers 8 bases. From germline, CDR1 is KGHSH and CDR2 LQKENI. This CDR3 is 15 amino acids long. V was clipped by 2 bases and J by 0 bases; unmatched bases: 3. Written as DNA, the CDR3 is TGTGCCAGCTCACCATGGGGACAGGACTCCTACGAGCAGTACTTC. Translated: CASSPWGQDSYEQYF.

The CDR3 DNA follows: TGCAGCGTAAGATTCGGGAATTCACCCCTCCACTTT. It yields the protein CSVRFGNSPLHF. The chain links TRBV29-1 to TRBJ1-6; the D is unclear. This CDR3 is 12 amino acids long. CDR1 SQVTM and CDR2 ANQGSEA come from the germline V gene. Trimming pared 6 bases from V and 7 bases from J, leaving 10 bases between.

The chain carries TRBV11-3 and TRBJ2-3; TRBD1 agrees at 9 bases. The germline CDR1 and CDR2 sequences are SGHNT and YENEEA. CDR3 length: 15 residues. With 1 base clipped from V and 3 bases from J, the junction kept 2 bases outside the gene matches. CDR3 sequence: CASSLAQGATDTQYF. Written as DNA, the CDR3 is TGTGCCAGCAGCTTAGCACAGGGGGCGACAGATACGCAGTATTTT.

The chain combines TRBV29-1 with TRBJ2-7; 12 nucleotides align to TRBD2. V was pared by 7 bases and J by 6 bases, with 13 bases of the junction left unmatched. Germline CDR1 is SQVTM and CDR2 is ANQGSEA. This CDR3 has 15 amino acids. The CDR3 DNA sequence: TGCAGCGCCAGGGGTCTAGCGGGAGGGTTTGCCGAGCAGTACTTC. Encoded protein: CSARGLAGGFAEQYF.

This clone was seen a single time. The V call is TRBV7-2, the J call TRBJ2-1, with TRBD2 matching 15 bases. Germline values: CDR1 SGHTA, CDR2 FQGNSA. Trimming took 1 base from V and 4 from J; bases not matched to a gene: 5. The CDR3 contains 18 residues. CDR3 in DNA: TGTGCCAGCAGCTTAGTAGGGACTAGCGGGGGGAAATACAATGAGCAGTTCTTC. Translation gives CASSLVGTSGGKYNEQFF.

This clone was seen a handful of times. The chain combines TRBV27 with TRBJ2-7; 11 positions match TRBD2. Unmatched junction bases numbered 6, after V lost 2 bases and J lost 3 bases. The CDR3 is made up of 16 amino acids. Germline V lookup: CDR1 MNHEY, CDR2 SMNVEV (reference sequence). CDR3: CASSLRGTSGYYEQYF. CDR3 DNA: TGTGCCAGCAGTTTAAGAGGGACTAGCGGTTACTACGAGCAGTACTTC.

Note on this clone: One end of the junction fails to match germline, which may point to a read error. In nucleotides, the CDR3 is TGTGCCAGCAGCGGGGGGACTAGGGGGCCGGTCCTCTTC. This translates into CASSGGTRGPVLF. This chain joins TRBV3-1 (or the pseudogene TRBV3-2) and TRBJ2-1, with D maybe TRBD2 (8 bases). The CDR3 runs 13 residues. Germline V gene data show CDR1 as LGHDT and CDR2 as YNNKEL (reference sequence).

The chain's CDR3 is CASSLSWTGYQETQYF. DNA of the CDR3: TGTGCCAGCAGCTTATCGTGGACAGGGTACCAAGAGACCCAGTACTTC. This rearrangement joins TRBV11-2 to TRBJ2-5; 8 nucleotides line up with TRBD1. The CDR3 has 16 amino acids. J lost 0 bases, V lost 2 bases, and 5 bases had no gene match. The germline V gene encodes CDR1 SGHAT and CDR2 FQNNGV. The entire variable domain, with the rest obtained from reference TRBV11-2 and TRBJ2-5, is as follows: EAGVAQSPRYKIIEKRQSVAFWCNPISGHATLYWYQQILGQGPKLLIQFQNNGVVDDSQLPKDRFSAERLKGVDSTLKIQPAKLEDSAVYLCASSLSWTGYQETQYFGPGTRLLVL.

The V gene is TRBV29-1, the J gene TRBJ2-7; TRBD1 matches 8 bases. The CDR3 contains 12 residues. CDR1 SQVTM and CDR2 ANQGSEA come from the germline V gene. The trim removed 6 bases at V and 3 bases at J, leaving 4 bases unmatched. The CDR3 sequence is CSVGDRNYEQYF. CDR3 bases: TGCAGCGTGGGGGACAGGAACTACGAGCAGTACTTC.

V usage is TRBV6-5 and J usage is TRBJ2-2, with 10 bases matching TRBD2. Germline V gene lookup returns CDR1 MNHEY and CDR2 SVGAGI. The CDR3 has 15 amino acids. The ends lost 10 bases at V and 4 bases at J; junction bases unmatched: 9. CDR3 DNA: TGTGCCACGTGGCGAGCGGGGGGGCGCACCGGGGAGCTGTTTTTT. Translating it yields CATWRAGGRTGELFF.

Regarding this clone: This sample includes further DNA sequences coding for the same CDR3. The chain joins TRBV18 to TRBJ2-7; a possible D gene is TRBD1 (6 bases). Germline values: CDR1 KGHSH, CDR2 LQKENI. The CDR3 consists of 13 residues. The germline V and J ends were trimmed by 3 bases and 2 bases, with 8 bases remaining between them. The CDR3 nucleotides read TGTGCCAGCTCACCGGACAGCACCTACGAGCAGTACTTC. Translation: CASSPDSTYEQYF. Full variable domain (outside the CDR3, taken from reference TRBV18 and TRBJ2-7): NAGVMQNPRHLVRRRGQEARLRCSPMKGHSHVYWYRQLPEEGLKFMVYLQKENIIDESGMPKERFSAEFPKEGPSILRIQQVVRGDSAAYFCASSPDSTYEQYFGPGTRLTVT.

J is TRBJ2-7 and V is TRBV5-1; possible D gene TRBD2, 5 bases. Germline values: CDR1 SGHRS, CDR2 YFSETQ. The CDR3 is made up of 15 amino acids. V was shortened by 3 bases and J by 6 bases, with 19 bases between the two germline ends. For the CDR3, the DNA is TGCGCCAGCAGCTGGACCCCCGGAGCCGGGGTCGAGCAGTACTTC. As protein: CASSWTPGAGVEQYF.

The rearrangement uses TRBV24-1 and TRBJ2-2; D gene uncertain. Germline CDR1 is KGHDR and CDR2 is SFDVKD. CDR3 size: 15 residues. With 3 bases removed from V and 0 bases from J, the gap between germline ends came to 7 bases. CDR3 nucleotides: TGTGCCACCAGTGATACGCTAGCGAACACCGGGGAGCTGTTTTTT. This sequence encodes CATSDTLANTGELFF.

This clone was detected only a few times. The CDR3 region is CASSGGQGLYRNEQFF. The CDR3 DNA follows: TGTGCCAGCAGTGGAGGACAGGGCCTATATCGCAATGAGCAGTTCTTC. The chain uses TRBV2 and TRBJ2-1; 8 positions match TRBD1. Trimming at V came to 4 bases and at J to 6 bases, leaving 11 bases not matched to a gene. Germline CDR1 SNHLY, CDR2 FYNNEI. The CDR3 extends over 16 amino acids.

The V gene is TRBV7-2, the J gene TRBJ2-5, with 7 bases aligning to TRBD2. Trimming removed 1 base from V and 4 bases from J; junction bases left unmatched: 6. The CDR3 is made up of 15 amino acids. The germline V gene has CDR1 SGHTA and CDR2 FQGNSA. CDR3 nucleotides: TGTGCCAGCAGCTTAGTGGGCCTAGCGGCAGAGACCCAGTACTTC. Translated, it gives CASSLVGLAAETQYF.